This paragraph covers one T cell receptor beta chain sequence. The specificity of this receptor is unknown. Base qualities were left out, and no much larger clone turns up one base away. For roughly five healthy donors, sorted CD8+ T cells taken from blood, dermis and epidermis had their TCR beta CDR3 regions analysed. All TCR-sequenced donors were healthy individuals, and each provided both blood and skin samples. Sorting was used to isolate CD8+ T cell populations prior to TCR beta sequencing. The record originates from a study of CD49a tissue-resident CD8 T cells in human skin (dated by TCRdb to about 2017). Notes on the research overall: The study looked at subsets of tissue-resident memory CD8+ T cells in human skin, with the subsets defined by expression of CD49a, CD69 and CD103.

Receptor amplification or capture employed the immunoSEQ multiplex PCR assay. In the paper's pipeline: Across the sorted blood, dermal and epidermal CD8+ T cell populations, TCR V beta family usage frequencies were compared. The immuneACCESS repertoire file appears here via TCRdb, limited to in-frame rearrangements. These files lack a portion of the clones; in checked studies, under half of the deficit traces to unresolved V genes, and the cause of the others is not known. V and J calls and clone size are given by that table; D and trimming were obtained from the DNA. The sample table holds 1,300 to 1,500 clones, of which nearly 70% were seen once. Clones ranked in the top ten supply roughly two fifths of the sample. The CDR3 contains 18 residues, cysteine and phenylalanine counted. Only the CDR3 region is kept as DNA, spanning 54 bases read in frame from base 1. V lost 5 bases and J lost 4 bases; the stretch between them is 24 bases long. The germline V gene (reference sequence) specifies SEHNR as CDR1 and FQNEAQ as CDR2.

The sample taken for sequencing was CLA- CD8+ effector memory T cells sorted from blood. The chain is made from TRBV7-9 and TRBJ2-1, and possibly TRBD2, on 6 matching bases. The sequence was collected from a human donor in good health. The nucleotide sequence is TGTGCCAGCAGCCCACGGAGTCCCGGGACTTTCGAGTACAATGAGCAGTTCTTC. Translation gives CASSPRSPGTFEYNEQFF.